This TCR beta chain appears in the sequencing data of a study of CD8 T cells in ankylosing spondylitis. Per the germline V gene, CDR1 is MGHRA and CDR2 is YSYEKL. This CDR3 region has 15 residues. Between the trimmed V and J ends, which lost 1 base and 3 bases, there was a span of 13 bases. Turning to this clonotype: Antigen specificity is unknown.

Each TCR beta library was made by quantitative 5'-RACE that incorporated molecular barcodes. One entry per CDR3 protein, called by TCRdb with MiXCR from the 5' RACE reads. The table records around 340,000 distinct CDR3 sequences, about 20% of them present only once. Study-level findings and limits: Reportedly, matched ankylosing spondylitis synovial fluid was significantly enriched for disease-linked clones. Clones linked with disease were CD8+ and fairly uncommon in the peripheral blood. A TCR beta motif of fewer than ten highly homologous variants seemed to mark ankylosing spondylitis blood.

Sequencing input: blood, either unsorted or a sorted T cell fraction (not recorded which). V is TRBV4-1 and J is TRBJ2-7; maybe TRBD2 (6 bases). The sequence was obtained from a male donor with ankylosing spondylitis or in good health (not recorded which). CDR3 protein: CASSQVTSGYYEQYF. For the CDR3, the DNA is TGCGCCAGCAGCCAAGTTACAAGCGGGTACTACGAGCAGTACTTC.